The clone carrying this TCR beta chain was seen many times. The antigen is not known. The data derive from a study of T-cell memory formation after mild COVID-19. General study points: CD4+ contracting clones were found mainly in CM and EM, and CD8+ ones in EMRA.

TCRdb redid the calling of the 5' RACE reads with MiXCR, one entry per CDR3 protein. This sample has about 400,000 distinct CDR3 sequences, with about 25% found just once. CDR3 size: 15 residues. Germline CDR1 ENHRY, CDR2 SYGVKD. J lost 1 base, V lost 4 bases, and 5 bases had no gene match. The source material was PBMCs or a T cell subset sorted from them (not recorded which). V gene TRBV10-3 combines with J gene TRBJ1-2; TRBD1 aligns across 8 bases. The sequence came from an adult woman who had mild COVID-19 (a few samples of this study predate the infection). Cell type and time point are not known. DNA of the CDR3: TGTGCCATCAGTGGCGGACAGGGAAATAACTATGGCTACACCTTC. Encoded protein: CAISGGQGNNYGYTF.